A selection of T cell receptor beta chains follows, all from one sample in a study of cytomegalovirus exposure and HLA in healthy donors. Using immunoSEQ multiplex PCR, the repertoire was profiled, and TCRdb retains in-frame clones only, with some absent. The data show about 120,000 clones, with about 79% seen just once and approximately 4.5% held by the top ten. Sequencing input: PBMCs. The receptors come from a young man in good health and CMV-seropositive. The CDR3 runs from the conserved cysteine through the conserved F or W. The D gene is left open where the match is weak. Rows give clone size only sometimes, using once, few, many, or a class for an expanded clone.

TRBV5-6	TRBJ2-4	-	once	CASSLAAAGAAKNIQYF	TGTGCCAGCAGCTTGGCGGCGGCAGGGGCAGCCAAAAACATTCAGTACTTC
TRBV29-1	TRBJ1-2	TRBD1	once	CSAPRTGGRGYTF	TGCAGCGCACCACGGACAGGGGGTCGTGGCTACACCTTC
TRBV4-3	TRBJ2-1	-	once	CASSQGTTRSYNEQFF	TGCGCCAGCAGCCAAGGGACTACGCGCTCCTACAATGAGCAGTTCTTC
TRBV9	TRBJ2-7	TRBD2	-	CASSVLAGGHEQYF	TGTGCCAGCAGCGTTCTGGCGGGAGGACACGAGCAGTACTTC
TRBV5-8	TRBJ2-1	TRBD2	-	CASSFYAGGYLNEQFF	TGTGCCAGCAGTTTCTACGCGGGAGGTTACCTAAATGAGCAGTTCTTC
TRBV2	TRBJ1-2	TRBD1	-	CASRGQGSHGYTF	TGTGCCAGCAGAGGACAGGGCTCTCATGGCTACACCTTC
TRBV19	TRBJ2-3	-	-	CASSFRFDSHTDTQYF	TGTGCCAGTAGTTTCAGGTTTGACAGCCACACAGATACGCAGTATTTT
TRBV5-5	TRBJ2-1	TRBD2	-	CASSWDGRATNEQFF	TGTGCCAGCAGTTGGGACGGGAGGGCCACCAATGAGCAGTTCTTC
TRBV7-6	TRBJ2-1	-	-	CASSLGGGNEQFF	TGTGCCAGCAGCTTAGGAGGGGGTAATGAGCAGTTCTTC
TRBV18	TRBJ2-3	-	-	CASSPEDWRTDTQYF	TGTGCCAGCTCACCAGAGGACTGGCGCACAGATACGCAGTATTTT
TRBV28	TRBJ2-7	-	-	CASSSGDSYEQYF	TGTGCCAGCAGCAGCGGCGACTCCTACGAGCAGTACTTC
TRBV7-2	TRBJ2-7	TRBD2	-	CASSLVSLAGLYEQYF	TGTGCCAGCAGCTTAGTTTCACTAGCGGGATTGTACGAGCAGTACTTC
TRBV5-4	TRBJ2-2	TRBD2	once	CASSFTSGNTGELFF	TGTGCCAGCAGCTTCACTAGCGGGAACACCGGGGAGCTGTTTTTT
TRBV6-1	TRBJ2-7	-	-	CASSLEWSYEQYF	TGTGCCAGCAGTCTGGAGTGGTCCTACGAGCAGTACTTC
TRBV6-5	TRBJ1-2	-	-	CASRSSQGRGYTF	TGTGCCAGCAGGAGTTCACAGGGACGGGGCTACACCTTC
TRBV11-2	TRBJ2-3	-	-	CASSLGFGGRYTDTQYF	TGTGCCAGCAGCTTAGGTTTCGGCGGGCGATACACAGATACGCAGTATTTT
TRBV4-3	TRBJ1-5	-	-	CASSQGTANQPQHF	TGCGCCAGCAGCCAAGGGACAGCTAATCAGCCCCAGCATTTT
TRBV11-3	TRBJ1-2	TRBD1	-	CASSQWDRGNYGYTF	TGTGCCAGCAGCCAGTGGGACAGGGGCAACTATGGCTACACCTTC
TRBV29-1	TRBJ1-1	-	-	CSVCLPPINTEAFF	TGCAGCGTTTGTCTCCCCCCTATTAACACTGAAGCTTTCTTT
TRBV6-6	TRBJ1-5	-	few	CASRRENSNQPQHF	TGTGCCAGCAGGAGAGAGAATAGCAATCAGCCCCAGCATTTT
TRBV27	TRBJ2-5	TRBD2	-	CASSTSGRVQETQYF	TGTGCCAGCAGCACTAGCGGGAGGGTCCAAGAGACCCAGTACTTC
TRBV6-1	TRBJ2-6	TRBD1	-	CASSEATGDSGANVLTF	TGTGCCAGCAGTGAAGCAACAGGGGACTCTGGGGCCAACGTCCTGACTTTC
TRBV9	TRBJ2-1	TRBD2	-	CASSVALLASSYNEQFF	TGTGCCAGCAGCGTGGCCCTACTAGCGAGCTCCTACAATGAGCAGTTCTTC
TRBV4-2	TRBJ2-1	-	-	CASSQLSLTADNEQFF	TGTGCCAGCAGCCAACTATCGTTGACAGCAGACAATGAGCAGTTCTTC
TRBV7-9	TRBJ2-3	-	-	CASSPLAGTDTQYF	TGTGCCAGCAGCCCTCTTGCGGGTACAGATACGCAGTATTTT
TRBV19	TRBJ1-3	TRBD1	-	CASSPPGQLLGGNTIYF	TGTGCCAGTAGTCCCCCGGGACAGCTTCTCGGTGGAAACACCATATATTTT
TRBV28	TRBJ1-1	-	-	CASSLTAAAEAFF	TGTGCCAGCAGTTTAACGGCGGCAGCTGAAGCTTTCTTT
TRBV7-9	TRBJ2-3	-	-	CASSPLKSTLPTRTDTQYF	TGTGCCAGCAGCCCCTTGAAATCGACTCTTCCTACACGCACAGATACGCAGTATTTT
TRBV21-1	TRBJ1-1	-	few	CASRRDRGLLETEAFF	TGTGCCAGCAGGAGGGACAGGGGGCTATTAGAGACTGAAGCTTTCTTT
TRBV6-4	TRBJ2-7	TRBD1	few	CASSDSGTAKYEQYF	TGTGCCAGCAGTGACTCCGGGACAGCTAAGTACGAGCAGTACTTC
TRBV11-3	TRBJ2-7	TRBD1	-	CASGLERTGDSYEQYF	TGTGCCAGCGGTCTCGAAAGGACAGGCGATTCCTACGAGCAGTACTTC
TRBV27	TRBJ1-2	TRBD1	-	CASSWDSRNGYTF	TGTGCCAGCAGTTGGGACAGCCGAAATGGCTACACCTTC
TRBV7-2	TRBJ1-1	TRBD1	-	CASGDRGGAFF	TGTGCCAGCGGAGACAGGGGGGGAGCTTTCTTT
TRBV9	TRBJ2-5	TRBD2	-	CASSPNGLAGVGETQYF	TGTGCCAGCAGCCCCAACGGACTAGCGGGAGTTGGAGAGACCCAGTACTTC
TRBV9	TRBJ1-4	TRBD1	-	CASSAGTGVEKLFF	TGTGCCAGCAGCGCCGGGACAGGGGTTGAAAAACTGTTTTTT
TRBV28	TRBJ2-7	-	-	CASSSPPRGSGEQYF	TGTGCCAGCAGTTCCCCCCCCAGGGGATCGGGGGAGCAGTACTTC
TRBV11-2	TRBJ1-1	-	-	CASSLVRELSTEAFF	TGTGCCAGCAGCTTAGTCCGTGAACTGAGCACTGAAGCTTTCTTT
TRBV18	TRBJ1-2	TRBD1	-	CASSSTGTGEVYGYTF	TGTGCCAGCTCATCCACCGGGACAGGGGAAGTCTATGGCTACACCTTC
TRBV11-3	TRBJ2-2	TRBD1	-	CASSPDRGGGELFF	TGTGCCAGCAGTCCCGACAGGGGCGGCGGGGAGCTGTTTTTT
TRBV5-5	TRBJ1-6	-	-	CASSLGGISNSPLHF	TGTGCCAGCAGCTTGGGCGGCATAAGCAATTCACCCCTCCACTTT
TRBV30	TRBJ1-2	-	few	CAWSVTGKVHGYAF	TGTGCCTGGAGTGTAACAGGGAAGGTTCATGGCTACGCCTTC
TRBV4-2	TRBJ1-1	TRBD1	-	CASSQTLTSGQTAFF	TGTGCCAGCAGCCAGACCTTAACCTCGGGACAGACGGCTTTCTTT
TRBV7-6	TRBJ1-3	-	-	CASSLEIEAGNTIYF	TGTGCCAGCAGCTTAGAGATCGAGGCTGGAAACACCATATATTTT
TRBV2	TRBJ2-3	TRBD2	-	CASSRNNGLDTDTQYF	TGTGCCAGTTCGCGTAACAACGGACTAGACACAGATACGCAGTATTTT
TRBV7-3	TRBJ1-3	TRBD1	-	CASSQSWTGWGGNTIYF	TGTGCCAGCAGCCAAAGTTGGACAGGGTGGGGTGGAAACACCATATATTTT
TRBV15	TRBJ2-3	-	-	CATSRALLGAFTDTQYF	TGTGCCACCAGCAGAGCTCTTCTAGGGGCTTTCACAGATACGCAGTATTTT
TRBV4-1	TRBJ2-5	-	once	CASSQDGQLYETQYF	TGCGCCAGCAGCCAAGATGGGCAGTTGTACGAGACCCAGTACTTC
TRBV2	TRBJ2-1	TRBD2	-	CASRGLAGDISYNEQFF	TGTGCCTCGAGAGGGCTAGCGGGAGATATCTCCTACAATGAGCAGTTCTTC
TRBV28	TRBJ2-1	-	-	CASSSPGEENYNEQFF	TGTGCCAGCAGCTCCCCCGGGGAGGAGAATTACAATGAGCAGTTCTTC
TRBV30	TRBJ2-5	TRBD2	-	CAWSVVRGGEETQYF	TGTGCCTGGAGTGTTGTGCGGGGGGGGGAAGAGACCCAGTACTTC
TRBV7-2	TRBJ2-7	-	once	CASSPGGGSSYEQYF	TGTGCCAGCAGCCCGGGGGGCGGAAGCTCCTACGAGCAGTACTTC